The 27 T cell receptor beta chains below were found in one sample sequenced in a study of T cell responses to AZD1222 COVID-19 vaccine. The protocol was immunoSEQ multiplex PCR, while the TCRdb copy is restricted to in-frame clones and leaves out a portion. In the table there are 200,000 or so clones, approximately 86% of which are singletons. Sequenced material: peripheral blood, taken on day 0 of AZD1222 vaccination. Source of these receptors: an adult in good health.

V gene TRBV7-2 combines with J gene TRBJ2-1; D is undetermined. CDR3 length: 17 amino acids. Trimming removed 4 bases at V and 2 bases at J, with 18 bases between. Germline CDR1 reads SGHTA; CDR2 reads FQGNSA. The CDR3 coding sequence is TGTGCCAGCAGCTCCCCCCTCAAGGTGTTGGCCTACAATGAGCAGTTCTTC. The encoded protein is CASSSPLKVLAYNEQFF.

The rearrangement uses TRBV6-5 and TRBJ2-7; TRBD1 might be the D (6 bases). The CDR3 runs to 15 residues. Deletions cut 6 bases from V and 1 base from J, with 16 bases between. Germline-derived CDR1 and CDR2 are MNHEY and SVGAGI. The CDR3 sequence: CASRPNRVESYEQYF. CDR3 bases: TGTGCCAGCAGACCCAACAGGGTGGAATCCTACGAGCAGTACTTC.

The gene calls are TRBV30 and TRBJ2-3; 7 bases are a match to TRBD1. Germline V gene sequence: CDR1 GTSNPN, CDR2 SVGIG (reference sequence). This CDR3 is built from 16 residues. Germline trimming cut 3 bases from V and 2 bases from J; bases unmatched to any gene: 11. DNA of the CDR3: TGTGCCTGGAGGAGCCGGGACAGTCCCATCACAGATACGCAGTATTTT. Its protein product is CAWRSRDSPITDTQYF.

The rearrangement uses TRBV2 and TRBJ1-2; 7 bases fit TRBD1. This CDR3 has 16 residues. Germline trimming cut 4 bases from V and 2 bases from J; bases unmatched to any gene: 10. Germline-derived CDR1 and CDR2 are SNHLY and FYNNEI. The CDR3 DNA sequence: TGTGCCAGCAGTGGGGGTCAGGGGGGATGGAACTATGGCTACACCTTC. This codes for CASSGGQGGWNYGYTF.

The chain joins TRBV3-1 (or the pseudogene TRBV3-2) to TRBJ1-2, with D tentatively TRBD1 (6 bases). Per germline, CDR1 LGHDT and CDR2 YNNKEL (reference sequence). Trimming removed 4 bases at V and 4 bases at J, with 16 bases between. The CDR3 is 15 amino acids. The CDR3 protein is CASSPDTGPTYGYTF. The CDR3 DNA is TGTGCCAGCAGCCCTGATACAGGGCCGACCTATGGCTACACCTTC.

V and J are TRBV27 and TRBJ2-1; TRBD2 agrees at 7 bases. With 6 bases clipped from V and 5 bases from J, the junction kept 7 bases outside the gene matches. This CDR3 spans 14 amino acids. Germline lookup yields CDR1 MNHEY and CDR2 SMNVEV (reference sequence). The CDR3 DNA reads TGTGCCAGCAGACGGGACTATACCAACAATGAGCAGTTCTTC. This sequence encodes CASRRDYTNNEQFF.

This clone was seen once. This chain uses TRBV7-9 with TRBJ2-1, with D maybe TRBD2 (6 bases). The CDR3 length is 13 residues. V gave up 5 bases and J gave up 10 bases, with 15 bases separating them. CDR1 and CDR2 (germline): SEHNR, FQNEAQ (reference sequence). The DNA for the CDR3 is TGTGCCAGCAGCCCCGCGGGGACTGGAGAGCAGTTCTTC. This translates into CASSPAGTGEQFF.

The chain links TRBV2 to TRBJ1-2; D is possibly TRBD1 (5 bases). CDR3 size: 13 residues. Trimming removed 6 bases from V and 6 bases from J, with 14 bases in between. The germline CDR1 and CDR2 sequences are SNHLY and FYNNEI. CDR3 loop: CASSEGRFDGYTF. As DNA, the CDR3 is TGTGCCAGCAGCGAGGGACGTTTCGATGGCTACACCTTC.

The rearrangement joins TRBV9 to TRBJ2-1; 11 bases fit TRBD1. CDR1 and CDR2 (germline): SGDLS, YYNGEE. CDR3 size: 15 residues. The V segment lost 0 bases and the J segment 6 bases; nucleotides outside the gene matches: 2. CDR3 loop: CASSVGTGGINEQFF. For the CDR3, the DNA is TGTGCCAGCAGCGTAGGGACAGGGGGCATCAATGAGCAGTTCTTC.

V usage is TRBV5-6 and J usage is TRBJ1-6; a possible D gene is TRBD1 (5 bases). The CDR3 covers 14 residues. Trimming pared 5 bases from V and 7 bases from J, leaving 13 bases between. The germline V gene has CDR1 SGHDT and CDR2 YYEEEE. The CDR3 region is CASSFGGGNSPLHF. The CDR3 region has the DNA TGTGCCAGCAGTTTTGGGGGAGGCAATTCACCCCTCCACTTT.

This chain links TRBV12-3 or TRBV12-4 with TRBJ1-5; D not certain. This CDR3 comprises 13 residues. V lost 2 bases and J lost 3, with 5 bases in between. CDR3 in DNA: TGTGCCAGCAGTTTAACAGACAATCAGCCCCAGCATTTT. Translation: CASSLTDNQPQHF.

The rearrangement joins TRBV5-1 to TRBJ2-7, with 8 bases aligning to TRBD1. V was clipped by 4 bases and J by 2 bases; unmatched bases: 5. The germline CDR1 and CDR2 sequences are SGHRS and YFSETQ. The CDR3 contains 14 residues. CDR3 in DNA: TGCGCCAGCAGCACGGACAGGGAGACCTACGAGCAGTACTTC. Protein: CASSTDRETYEQYF. Using reference TRBV5-1 and TRBJ2-7 for the parts outside the CDR3, the full variable domain is KAGVTQTPRYLIKTRGQQVTLSCSPISGHRSVSWYQQTPGQGLQFLFEYFSETQRNKGNFPGRFSGRQFSNSRSEMNVSTLELGDSALYLCASSTDRETYEQYFGPGTRLTVT.

The chain links TRBV4-3 to TRBJ1-3; a possible D gene is TRBD1 (6 bases). The CDR3 is made up of 15 amino acids. The ends were cut back, 4 bases at V and 4 bases at J, with 14 bases in the middle. Germline loops: CDR1 LGHNA, CDR2 YSLEER. The CDR3 coding sequence is TGCGCCAGCAGCCTGGGGAGGGGGATCGGAAACACCATATATTTT. It codes for CASSLGRGIGNTIYF.

This chain connects TRBV5-1 to TRBJ2-7, with 7 bases lining up with TRBD1. Germline V gene data show CDR1 as SGHRS and CDR2 as YFSETQ. The CDR3 has 13 amino acids. V was pared by 4 bases and J by 3 bases, with 4 bases of the junction left unmatched. In nucleotides, the CDR3 is TGCGCCAGCAGCAGGACAGGACTCTACGAGCAGTACTTC. Amino acids: CASSRTGLYEQYF.

The chain combines TRBV7-9 with TRBJ1-4; no reliable D call. This CDR3 is built from 14 residues. V was pared by 4 bases and J by 2 bases, with 8 bases between. Germline assignment: CDR1 SEHNR and CDR2 FQNEAQ (reference sequence). CDR3 residues: CASSSSGTNEKLFF. CDR3 bases: TGTGCCAGCAGCTCTTCCGGGACTAATGAAAAACTGTTTTTT. Together with reference TRBV7-9 and TRBJ1-4, the CDR3 gives the full variable domain: DTGVSQNPRHKITKRGQNVTFRCDPISEHNRLYWYRQTLGQGPEFLTYFQNEAQLEKSRLLSDRFSAERPKGSFSTLEIQRTEQGDSAMYLCASSSSGTNEKLFFGSGTQLSVL.

CDR3 amino acids: CASSQPHPGQRNTEAFF. The CDR3 DNA sequence: TGCGCCAGCAGTCAACCCCACCCGGGACAGAGGAACACTGAAGCTTTCTTT. The chain carries TRBV23-1 and TRBJ1-1; 7 bases fit TRBD1. TRBV23-1 is sorted into the ORF group, with uncertain function. CDR3 length: 17 amino acids. The V gene end was trimmed by 2 bases and the J gene end by 1 base; junction bases not matched to a gene: 10.

The chain recombines TRBV19 with TRBJ1-5; TRBD1 agrees at 8 bases. From germline, CDR1 is LNHDA and CDR2 SQIVND (reference sequence). CDR3 size: 15 residues. V lost 6 bases and J lost 6; bases outside the gene matches: 10. CDR3 protein: CASRTGTGRGQPQHF. As DNA, the CDR3 is TGTGCCAGTAGGACCGGGACAGGTAGGGGTCAGCCCCAGCATTTT.

The rearrangement joins TRBV5-4 to TRBJ2-2; D unresolved. This CDR3 is 13 amino acids long. Germline V gene data show CDR1 as SGHNT and CDR2 as YYREEE (reference sequence). V was trimmed by 0 bases and J by 6 bases, leaving 6 bases between them. The CDR3 DNA sequence: TGTGCCAGCAGCTTGGTATCAGCCGGGGAGCTGTTTTTT. This codes for CASSLVSAGELFF. The full variable domain, completed using reference TRBV5-4 and TRBJ2-2, is ETGVTQSPTHLIKTRGQQVTLRCSSQSGHNTVSWYQQALGQGPQFIFQYYREEENGRGNFPPRFSGLQFPNYSSELNVNALELDDSALYLCASSLVSAGELFFGEGSRLTVL.

The J gene is TRBJ2-1, the V gene TRBV4-3, with D unclear. Germline-derived CDR1 and CDR2 are LGHNA and YSLEER. V lost 0 bases to trimming and J lost 0 bases, with 15 bases between them. CDR3 length: 18 amino acids. Here the CDR3 reads CASSQETDGFHSYNEQFF. CDR3 nucleotide sequence: TGCGCCAGCAGCCAAGAAACGGACGGGTTTCACTCCTACAATGAGCAGTTCTTC.

The chain joins TRBV9 to TRBJ1-2; TRBD1 might be the D (5 bases). Germline V gene lookup returns CDR1 SGDLS and CDR2 YYNGEE. V lost 6 bases and J lost 7, with 19 bases in between. This CDR3 is 14 amino acids long. The CDR3: CASTSGGSSAGYTF. The CDR3 DNA reads as TGTGCCAGCACCTCGGGGGGATCTTCGGCTGGCTACACCTTC.

This chain uses TRBV7-3 with TRBJ1-1, with D unresolved. This CDR3 region has 15 residues. The germline CDR1 and CDR2 sequences are SGHTA and FQGTGA. V was cut by 0 bases and J by 6 bases, with 14 bases left in between. CDR3 nucleotides: TGTGCCAGCAGCTTAACCCCCGCGGCTGGGGCTGAAGCTTTCTTT. This codes for CASSLTPAAGAEAFF.

The rearrangement joins TRBV10-3 to TRBJ2-1; 8 bases agree with TRBD2. CDR1 is ENHRY and CDR2 is SYGVKD in the germline V gene. The CDR3 is 14 residues long. V shed 2 bases and J 6 bases; nucleotides not matched to a gene: 3. The CDR3 nucleotides are TGTGCCATCAGTGAGCTGAGCGGGAGCAATGAGCAGTTCTTC. Protein sequence: CAISELSGSNEQFF.

The chain recombines TRBV3-1 (or the pseudogene TRBV3-2) with TRBJ2-7; possibly TRBD2 for D (5 bases). V was clipped by 0 bases and J by 0 bases, with 9 bases between them. The CDR3 is 15 residues long. From germline, CDR1 is LGHDT and CDR2 YNNKEL (reference sequence). CDR3 region: CASSQDQRDSYEQYF. CDR3 sequence (DNA): TGTGCCAGCAGCCAAGATCAGAGGGACTCCTACGAGCAGTACTTC.

This clone was observed a single time. The chain employs TRBV6-5 and TRBJ2-2, with a weak D call TRBD2 (5 bases). Trimming removed 6 bases at V and 6 bases at J, with 14 bases between. The germline V gene has CDR1 MNHEY and CDR2 SVGAGI. This CDR3 has 14 amino acids. The CDR3 is CASSPGVYAGELFF. Here the CDR3 DNA reads TGTGCCAGCAGCCCCGGGGTTTACGCCGGGGAGCTGTTTTTT.

The chain couples TRBV14 to TRBJ2-7; D is uncertain. This CDR3 has 15 amino acids. Per germline, CDR1 SGHDN and CDR2 FVKESK. Between the trimmed V and J ends, which lost 5 bases and 4 bases, there was a span of 18 bases. CDR3 bases: TGTGCCAGCAGCGCCCGCCGGGTTTCGGCGTACGAGCAGTACTTC. It yields the protein CASSARRVSAYEQYF.

The chain is built from TRBV24-1 and TRBJ2-7; TRBD1 matches at 9 bases. CDR1 is KGHDR, CDR2 SFDVKD, per germline. V was clipped by 4 bases and J by 3 bases; unmatched bases: 6. The CDR3 contains 15 residues. CDR3 region: CATSDSGTGYYEQYF. CDR3 DNA: TGTGCCACCAGTGACTCCGGGACAGGGTACTACGAGCAGTACTTC.

V and J are TRBV12-3 or TRBV12-4 and TRBJ1-1; D uncertain. The CDR3 totals 12 residues. Between the trimmed V and J ends, which lost 4 bases and 2 bases, there was a span of 5 bases. CDR3 sequence (DNA): TGTGCCAGCAGTTCAAGAAACACTGAAGCTTTCTTT. Its translation: CASSSRNTEAFF.